A selection of T cell receptor beta chains follows, all from one sample in a study of OX40 agonist ivuxolimab in advanced cancers. Only in-frame clones appear in the TCRdb table, and some are missing; sequencing was by immunoSEQ multiplex PCR. This sample has over 85,000 clones; around 88% occur once, and the top ten carry around 0.52%. The input for sequencing was CD4+ or CD8+ T cells sorted from blood, taken in a trial of the OX40 agonist ivuxolimab. Receptor source: an adult with an advanced solid tumor such as melanoma, head and neck, liver or kidney cancer. The CDR3 runs from the conserved cysteine through the conserved F or W. A D gene is named only where the DNA matches it firmly.

CSVSATSGEVLDQYF,TRBV29-1,.
CASSPRFDEQYF,TRBV5-4,.
CASSVGDPFGAKNIQYF,TRBV9,.
CASFTGGRVSEQYF,TRBV28,TRBD1
CASSSQGYEQYF,TRBV11-2,.
CASTREPADEKLFF,TRBV9,.
CASSVFSTIYF,TRBV2,.
CASSPGTDNVLTF,TRBV11-2,.
CASSRRAGEGGYTF,TRBV5-4,.
CASSPPLGGSNGYTF,TRBV5-1,.
CASSLGGKNIQYF,TRBV28,.
CASSLTGPGEQFF,TRBV10-1,.
CASDDTVGGPVGELFF,TRBV7-6,.
CASTRTPDPGRGYTF,TRBV28,.
CASSSRQFMNTEAFF,TRBV5-1,.
CASSLVRDQETQYF,TRBV7-2,.
CASSFAFETPGLPEAFF,TRBV27,.
CASSPQEGASYEQYF,TRBV5-1,.
CASSFRNSPLHF,TRBV6-6,.
CASSPGGYNEQFF,TRBV18,.
CASGPITTSEAFF,TRBV6-1,.
CASSSLEEAFF,TRBV7-2,.
CASNEGQFSGANVLTF,TRBV19,.
CSARLDTEAFF,TRBV20-1,.
CSVESVWGYTF,TRBV29-1,.
CASSDQSGQYF,TRBV18,.
CASSVAVSRETQYF,TRBV9,.
CASKARGAPTDTQYF,TRBV19,.
CASSADRVDKNIQYF,TRBV7-9,TRBD1
CSVQEQGGYYGYTF,TRBV29-1,TRBD1
CASSLMEGAGEQFF,TRBV11-1,.
CAIGGTSGEKLFF,TRBV5-5,.
CASSDRAGFQPQHF,TRBV2,.
CASSARQGADTEAFF,TRBV6-1,TRBD1
CASSLRGWARGGYNEQREQFF,TRBV7-3,.
CASIDRQMNTEAFF,TRBV5-4,.
CASSQGVNYGYTF,TRBV14,.
CASSPGQPYEQYF,TRBV28,.
CASRSSNSGNTIYF,TRBV5-1,.
CASSTKNNYGYTF,TRBV5-4,.